This is a list of T cell receptor beta chains from one sample in a study of cytomegalovirus exposure and HLA in healthy donors. The repertoire was sequenced with immunoSEQ multiplex PCR; TCRdb's copy has only in-frame clones and lacks some. The data show roughly 110,000 clones, less than 80% seen once. Sequenced input: PBMCs. The origin of the receptors is a young man in good health and CMV-seronegative. The CDR3 runs from the conserved cysteine through the conserved F or W. D genes are given only for firm matches. The size entry is marked missing in some rows and otherwise reads once, few, many or a size class.

TRBD1	TRBV7-9	once	TRBJ2-3	CASSLAAGGNTDTQYF	TGTGCCAGCAGCTTAGCGGCAGGGGGTAACACAGATACGCAGTATTTT
NA	TRBV5-6	NA	TRBJ2-3	CASSLEATVRGHTQYF	TGTGCCAGCAGCTTGGAAGCAACCGTGCGGGGCCATACGCAGTATTTT
NA	TRBV18	NA	TRBJ1-2	CASSPPGRSNYGYTF	TGTGCCAGCTCACCACCGGGCAGAAGTAACTATGGCTACACCTTC
NA	TRBV27	NA	TRBJ2-7	CASKDYYEQYF	TGTGCCAGCAAAGACTATTACGAGCAGTACTTC
TRBD2	TRBV2	NA	TRBJ2-5	CASRASSGGALETQYF	TGTGCCAGCAGGGCCTCTAGCGGGGGGGCCCTAGAGACCCAGTACTTC
NA	TRBV5-1	NA	TRBJ2-7	CASSYGQGPYEQYF	TGCGCCAGCAGCTACGGGCAGGGCCCCTACGAGCAGTACTTC
TRBD1	TRBV6-5	NA	TRBJ2-7	CASSYGTDIYEQYF	TGTGCCAGCAGTTACGGGACAGATATTTACGAGCAGTACTTC
NA	TRBV30	few	TRBJ2-3	CAWSVGSGETDTQYF	TGTGCCTGGAGTGTGGGTAGCGGAGAGACAGATACGCAGTATTTT
TRBD1	TRBV7-9	NA	TRBJ2-1	CASSPQKGAQRQFF	TGTGCCAGCAGCCCACAGAAGGGGGCACAAAGGCAGTTCTTC
TRBD2	TRBV7-9	NA	TRBJ2-6	CASSFSSGTGANVLTF	TGTGCCAGCAGCTTCTCTAGCGGCACTGGGGCCAACGTCCTGACTTTC
TRBD2	TRBV5-4	NA	TRBJ2-5	CASSTGGPETQYF	TGTGCCAGCAGCACGGGAGGGCCTGAGACCCAGTACTTC
NA	TRBV30	NA	TRBJ2-1	CAWAGGRRSYNEQFF	TGTGCCTGGGCCGGGGGGCGGCGCTCCTACAATGAGCAGTTCTTC
TRBD2	TRBV5-1	NA	TRBJ2-3	CASSQGLVTDTQYF	TGCGCCAGCAGCCAGGGACTAGTGACAGATACGCAGTATTTT